This T cell receptor beta chain was profiled in a study of vaccination and CD4 T cells after COVID-19. Background on the study: Nasal swab PCR had detected SARS-CoV-2 in convalescent patients, several mild and one severe. With a range of 35 to 161, the median interval from diagnosis to drawing post-COVID samples was approximately 91 days. Investigators took post-vaccine samples a median approximately 72 days after dose two, within a range of 14 to 241.

Note on this clonotype: Antigen unknown.

One entry per CDR3 protein results from TCRdb running MiXCR on the PCR reads. The data hold 20,000 or so distinct CDR3 sequences, with roughly 50% observed a single time. The germline gives CDR1 MNHEY, CDR2 SMNVEV (reference sequence). The CDR3 totals 15 residues. V lost 6 bases and J lost 3, with 18 bases in between. Findings and limits, study-wide: The authors identified 304 of 307 vaccine-specific clones in convalescent patients as spike mono-reactive.

The TCR comes from a human donor who had recovered from COVID-19. Specimen: CD4+ T cells from blood, collected before SARS-CoV-2 vaccination. The V gene is TRBV27, the J gene TRBJ2-7; the D is unclear. CDR3 bases: TGTGCCAGCAGGCATTTAGTGACGGAAGACTACGAGCAGTACTTC. It codes for CASRHLVTEDYEQYF.